This passage covers 22 T cell receptor beta chains from one sample sequenced in a study of human T cells and chemical hapten exposure. Using its own MiXCR run on the RACE reads, TCRdb lists one record per CDR3 protein. Among about 40,000 distinct CDR3 sequences listed, approximately 3.4% were seen once. Specified time point: patch test 2, 6 weeks after DPC sensitization. The treatment denotes: therapeutic diphenylcyclopropenone sensitization with weekly scalp DPC. This specimen was whole blood, taken in connection with sensitization to the hapten diphenylcyclopropenone (DPC). The receptors come from a man aged 40-49 years with alopecia areata. Some clones in this sample may be carry-over from other donors' samples.

This clonotype was seen repeatedly, ten times or more. The chain joins TRBV5-1 to TRBJ2-1; 7 positions match TRBD2. The V gene's germline CDR1 is SGHRS and CDR2 YFSETQ. The CDR3 has 14 residues. J gave up 7 bases and V 4 bases, and 8 bases lay outside the gene matches. Here the CDR3 reads CASSPAVGRNEQFF. The CDR3 DNA is TGCGCCAGCAGCCCCGCCGTCGGGAGGAATGAGCAGTTCTTC.

This clonotype was observed at least ten times. This chain joins TRBV3-1 and TRBJ2-5; D might be TRBD1 (6 bases). Trimming removed 3 bases at V and 0 bases at J, with 11 bases between. Germline CDR1 LGHDT, CDR2 YNNKEL (reference sequence). This CDR3 spans 15 amino acids. The CDR3 coding sequence is TGTGCCAGCAGCCACATACAGGGACACCAAGAGACCCAGTACTTC. Translation: CASSHIQGHQETQYF.

This clonotype was recorded many times. The chain is built from TRBV11-3 and TRBJ2-1; TRBD1 is a possible D gene (6 bases). Trimming pared 5 bases from V and 9 bases from J, leaving 14 bases between. From germline, CDR1 is SGHNT and CDR2 YENEEA. The CDR3 totals 13 residues. CDR3 sequence reads: CASSQIQGGEQFF. CDR3 DNA: TGTGCCAGCAGCCAGATCCAAGGGGGTGAGCAGTTCTTC. The whole variable domain, remainder taken from reference TRBV11-3 and TRBJ2-1, is EAGVVQSPRYKIIEKKQPVAFWCNPISGHNTLYWYLQNLGQGPELLIRYENEEAVDDSQLPKDRFSAERLKGVDSTLKIQPAELGDSAVYLCASSQIQGGEQFFGPGTRLTVL.

The sample holds many counts of this clonotype. V is TRBV28 and J is TRBJ2-1; 10 nucleotides align to TRBD2. This CDR3 comprises 17 residues. The germline gives CDR1 MDHEN, CDR2 SYDVKM. J gave up 0 bases and V 3 bases, and 5 bases lay outside the gene matches. The CDR3 DNA sequence: TGTGCCAGCAGTTTGACTAGCGGGCGCAGCTCCTACAATGAGCAGTTCTTC. Its protein is CASSLTSGRSSYNEQFF.

This clonotype was counted many times. The CDR3 here is CASSQESPSPLHF. As DNA, the CDR3 is TGTGCCAGCAGCCAAGAAAGCCCCTCACCCCTCCACTTT. The J gene is TRBJ1-6, the V gene TRBV14; D is uncertain. V was trimmed by 0 bases and J by 10 bases, leaving 7 bases between them. The germline V gene has CDR1 SGHDN and CDR2 FVKESK. This CDR3 has 13 residues.

The chain joins TRBV18 to TRBJ1-1, with D unclear. This CDR3 has 14 amino acids. Trimming cost V 3 bases and J 0 bases, with 8 bases left between them. Germline loops: CDR1 KGHSH, CDR2 LQKENI. The CDR3 here is CASSPSPVNTEAFF. DNA of the CDR3: TGTGCCAGCTCACCCTCGCCAGTGAACACTGAAGCTTTCTTT.

This clonotype was seen at least ten times. V usage is TRBV4-1 and J usage is TRBJ2-5; D is uncertain. Trimming pared 0 bases from V and 9 bases from J, leaving 8 bases between. Germline V gene data show CDR1 as MGHRA and CDR2 as YSYEKL. CDR3 length equals 12 residues. The CDR3 region is CASSQESQAQYF. Here the CDR3 DNA reads TGCGCCAGCAGCCAAGAATCGCAGGCCCAGTACTTC.

This clonotype was seen repeatedly, ten times or more. V is TRBV20-1 and J is TRBJ2-3; D assignment may be TRBD1 or TRBD2 (7 bases each). The CDR3 extends over 14 amino acids. Germline loops: CDR1 DFQATT, CDR2 SNEGSKA (reference sequence). V was clipped by 3 bases and J by 5 bases, with 15 bases between them. The CDR3 region is CSASRGGSGDTQYF. CDR3 coding DNA: TGCAGTGCTAGCAGGGGGGGGTCAGGAGATACGCAGTATTTT.

The sample holds a few counts of this clonotype. This chain links TRBV2 with TRBJ2-6, with D possibly TRBD2 on 5 matching bases. The V gene lost 3 bases and the J gene lost 4 bases, with 13 bases spanning the gap. In germline, CDR1 is SNHLY, CDR2 FYNNEI. This CDR3 region has 16 residues. CDR3 loop: CASSEDGIVGANVLTF. DNA of the CDR3: TGTGCCAGCAGTGAGGACGGGATAGTGGGGGCCAACGTCCTGACTTTC.

This clonotype was counted ten times or more. The gene calls are TRBV6-2 or TRBV6-3 and TRBJ1-2; 7 bases are shared with TRBD1. This CDR3 has 13 residues. From germline, CDR1 is MNHEY and CDR2 SVGEGT. V lost 5 bases, J lost 4 bases, and 4 bases stayed unmatched. CDR3 in DNA: TGTGCCAGCAGTGACCGGGACAGCTATGGCTACACCTTC. It specifies CASSDRDSYGYTF.

The rearrangement uses TRBV5-1 and TRBJ2-3; TRBD1 matches at 9 bases. Germline CDR1 is SGHRS and CDR2 is YFSETQ. The CDR3 contains 15 residues. Unmatched junction bases numbered 7, after V lost 4 bases and J lost 4 bases. CDR3 in amino acids: CASSPGTGLPDTQYF. The CDR3 coding sequence is TGCGCCAGCAGCCCCGGGACAGGGTTGCCAGATACGCAGTATTTT.

This sequence joins TRBV12-3 or TRBV12-4 and TRBJ2-7; no reliable D call. The V gene lost 7 bases and the J gene lost 5 bases, with 9 bases spanning the gap. CDR3 length equals 11 residues. DNA for the CDR3: TGTGCCAGCAAACTGGACCACGAGCAGTACTTC. This translates into CASKLDHEQYF.

This clonotype was counted ten times or more. The chain recombines TRBV6-5 with TRBJ2-1; 9 positions match TRBD2. The germline gives CDR1 MNHEY, CDR2 SVGAGI. This CDR3 has 16 amino acids. With 5 bases clipped from V and 6 bases from J, the junction kept 11 bases outside the gene matches. DNA for the CDR3: TGTGCCAGCAGTGGCATAGCGGGAGAGATTGGCAATGAGCAGTTCTTC. Translation: CASSGIAGEIGNEQFF.

This clonotype came up many times. This chain connects TRBV10-3 to TRBJ1-5; 8 positions match TRBD1. Germline V CDR1 and CDR2: ENHRY, SYGVKD. The CDR3 covers 15 residues. Germline trimming cut 4 bases from V and 2 bases from J; bases unmatched to any gene: 4. CDR3 DNA: TGTGCCATCAGTGGAACAGGGGGGGGCAATCAGCCCCAGCATTTT. As protein: CAISGTGGGNQPQHF.

This clonotype was recorded at least ten times. V and J are TRBV6-5 and TRBJ1-1, with TRBD1 matching 11 bases. The J segment lost 4 bases and the V segment lost 5 bases, leaving 9 bases of the junction unmatched. The CDR3 is 16 residues long. CDR1 and CDR2 from the germline V gene are MNHEY and SVGAGI. Here the CDR3 reads CASSRGQGAKSTEAFF. CDR3 DNA: TGTGCCAGCAGTCGAGGACAGGGGGCGAAGAGCACTGAAGCTTTCTTT.

This clonotype occurred many times. The V call is TRBV5-1, the J call TRBJ2-5, with D possibly matching TRBD2 (5 bases). Germline loops: CDR1 SGHRS, CDR2 YFSETQ. Trimming took off 1 base at V and 2 bases at J, with 9 bases between the two ends. The CDR3 sequence is 14 residues long. CDR3 sequence: CASSLSSPQETQYF. Written as DNA, the CDR3 is TGCGCCAGCAGCTTGTCTAGCCCGCAAGAGACCCAGTACTTC.

Many counts were recorded for this clonotype. The chain links TRBV3-1 to TRBJ2-4; D unclear. CDR1 is LGHDT, CDR2 YNNKEL, per germline (reference sequence). The CDR3 sequence is 10 residues long. Trimming shortened V by 1 base and J by 10 bases, and 2 bases separated the two germline ends. The CDR3 nucleotides read TGTGCCAGCAGCCAAGGGATTCAGTACTTC. It codes for CASSQGIQYF.

This clonotype occurred many times. This chain joins TRBV6-6 and TRBJ2-5; tentatively, D is TRBD1 (5 bases). Germline V gene sequence: CDR1 MNHNY, CDR2 SVGAGI (reference sequence). V was pared by 7 bases and J by 4 bases, with 13 bases between. This CDR3 has 13 residues. The CDR3: CASKNPGAETQYF. The CDR3 DNA reads TGTGCCAGCAAGAACCCTGGGGCAGAGACCCAGTACTTC.

This clonotype was detected ten times or more. The chain carries TRBV4-3 and TRBJ2-3; unclear D gene. The CDR3 has 17 residues. Deletions cut 0 bases from V and 2 bases from J, with 15 bases between. Per the germline V gene, CDR1 is LGHNA and CDR2 is YSLEER. The CDR3 is CASSQDRLVEYTDTQYF. The DNA of the CDR3 is TGCGCCAGCAGCCAAGATAGATTAGTTGAGTACACAGATACGCAGTATTTT.

The J gene is TRBJ1-4, the V gene TRBV7-2; the match to TRBD1 covers 12 bases. The germline gives CDR1 SGHTA, CDR2 FQGNSA. Trimming cost V 5 bases and J 5 bases; bases outside gene matches: 9. This CDR3 spans 17 amino acids. CDR3 nucleotide sequence: TGTGCCAGCAGCCCCCCGGGACAGGGGGCTCGAAATGAAAAACTGTTTTTT. Its protein product is CASSPPGQGARNEKLFF. Full variable domain (remainder filled in from reference TRBV7-2 and TRBJ1-4): GAGVSQSPSNKVTEKGKDVELRCDPISGHTALYWYRQSLGQGLEFLIYFQGNSAPDKSGLPSDRFSAERTGGSVSTLTIQRTQQEDSAVYLCASSPPGQGARNEKLFFGSGTQLSVL.

The sample holds many counts of this clonotype. The chain links TRBV5-1 to TRBJ1-5; D is unresolved. The V end lost 0 bases, the J end lost 3 bases, and 4 bases lay between the germline ends. The CDR3 totals 13 residues. The V gene's germline CDR1 is SGHRS and CDR2 YFSETQ. The CDR3 here is CASSLEPNQPQHF. The CDR3 bases are TGCGCCAGCAGCTTGGAGCCCAATCAGCCCCAGCATTTT.

This clonotype was counted ten times or more. The rearrangement joins TRBV7-2 to TRBJ1-1; D gene unclear. Germline lookup yields CDR1 SGHTA and CDR2 FQGNSA. The CDR3 spans 13 residues. The ends were cut back, 10 bases at V and 0 bases at J, with 12 bases in the middle. The CDR3: CANRAGMNTEAFF. The CDR3 DNA reads TGTGCCAATCGGGCGGGCATGAACACTGAAGCTTTCTTT.